Listed below are T cell receptor beta chains from one sample, sequenced in a study of identical twins. TCRdb redid the calling of the 5' RACE reads with MiXCR, one entry per CDR3 protein. The table shows under 300,000 distinct CDR3 sequences, with over 9.5% occurring only once. The same sample was also used in a study of yellow fever vaccine responses in identical twins.

The specimen was memory (CD45RO+) T cells sorted from blood. The receptors derive from a woman aged 18-29 years in good health. Each CDR3 is given with its conserved first and last residue. Fields, in order: clone size, J gene, V gene, CDR3 length, D gene, CDR3 DNA, CDR3 protein. D genes are given only for firm matches. Size is omitted from some rows. Given values are once, few, many or a class for expanded clones.

>few|TRBJ2-3|TRBV24-1|16|TRBD1
TGTGCCACCCAAAGGACAGGGGGCGCTGACACAGATACGCAGTATTTT
CATQRTGGADTDTQYF
>once|TRBJ2-7|TRBV12-3/TRBV12-4|15|-
TGTGCCAGCAGTCCGCTTCAAAGCGCTCCCTACGAGCAGTACTTC
CASSPLQSAPYEQYF
>few|TRBJ1-3|TRBV29-1|13|TRBD1
TGCAGCGTTGACGACAGGGCTGGAAACACCATATATTTT
CSVDDRAGNTIYF
>many|TRBJ1-2|TRBV5-1|15|-
TGCGCCAGCAGCTTGCAGCCAGGGGAACACTATGGCTACACCTTC
CASSLQPGEHYGYTF
>few|TRBJ2-7|TRBV14|16|-
TGTGCCAGCAGCCAAGTTGTGAACTCAGGTGTCAACGAGCAGTACTTC
CASSQVVNSGVNEQYF
>many|TRBJ1-1|TRBV5-6|12|-
TGTGCCAGCAGCTTCCAGAACACTGAAGCTTTCTTT
CASSFQNTEAFF
>-|TRBJ2-3|TRBV19|16|-
TGTGCCAGTAGTATTTCACACCACTCCCGCACAGATACGCAGTATTTT
CASSISHHSRTDTQYF
>-|TRBJ2-7|TRBV6-7|17|-
TGTGCCAGCAGTTACTCGATGAGGGTTAGACGCCCCTACGAGCAGTACTTC
CASSYSMRVRRPYEQYF
>few|TRBJ2-1|TRBV5-1|13|-
TGCGCCAGCAGGCCTACTAGGTACAATGAGCAGTTCTTC
CASRPTRYNEQFF
>many|TRBJ2-3|TRBV7-2|14|TRBD1
TGTGCCAGCAGCCGGGACAGGGTCACAGATACGCAGTATTTT
CASSRDRVTDTQYF
>many|TRBJ2-3|TRBV7-2|15|TRBD2
TGTGCCAGCAGCTTAGTTGAGGGAGGGGAAGATACGCAGTATTTT
CASSLVEGGEDTQYF
>-|TRBJ1-1|TRBV6-2/TRBV6-3|13|-
TGTGCCAGCAGGCCGGACAGCAACACTGAAGCTTTCTTT
CASRPDSNTEAFF
>few|TRBJ2-5|TRBV7-9|15|TRBD2
TGTGCCAGCAGCTGGGGACTAGCGGACCAAGAGACCCAGTACTTC
CASSWGLADQETQYF
>-|TRBJ1-1|TRBV7-9|15|-
TGTGCCAGCAGCTTAGAACCGACCATGAACACTGAAGCTTTCTTT
CASSLEPTMNTEAFF
>few|TRBJ1-1|TRBV11-1|13|-
TGTGCCAGCAGCCGCCTTGGGGGGTCTGAAGCTTTCTTT
CASSRLGGSEAFF
>many|TRBJ2-1|TRBV12-3/TRBV12-4|16|TRBD2
TGTGCCAGCAGTCGAGGGACTAGCGGGGGTGTAAATGAGCAGTTCTTC
CASSRGTSGGVNEQFF
>-|TRBJ1-1|TRBV3-1|15|-
TGTGCCAGCAGCCAAGATCGGGGGGCGGACACTGAAGCTTTCTTT
CASSQDRGADTEAFF
>few|TRBJ2-7|TRBV6-1|14|TRBD2
TGTGCCAGCAGCCAAACTAGCGGATCCTACGAGCAGTACTTC
CASSQTSGSYEQYF
>-|TRBJ2-2|TRBV7-2|14|-
TGTGCCAGCAGCTACGGGTCTATCACCGGGGAGCTGTTTTTT
CASSYGSITGELFF
>-|TRBJ2-4|TRBV20-1|15|-
TGCAGTGCTAGAGGACGTTTCGGGGCGGAAAACATTCAGTACTTC
CSARGRFGAENIQYF
>-|TRBJ2-1|TRBV10-2|13|TRBD2
TGCGCCAGCAACCTAGCGGGAACCCGTGAGCAGTTCTTC
CASNLAGTREQFF
>many|TRBJ2-1|TRBV4-1|15|-
TGCGCCAGCAGCCAAGAAGGGACACCTTACAATGAGCAGTTCTTC
CASSQEGTPYNEQFF
>many|TRBJ2-2|TRBV20-1|15|TRBD2
TGCAGTGCTAGAGAGTCGGGGAGGGACACCGGGGAGCTGTTTTTT
CSARESGRDTGELFF
>-|TRBJ2-1|TRBV5-1|18|TRBD1
TGCGCCAGCAACCCGGACAGGAGGATAACCAGGGGTTACAATGAGCAGTTCTTC
CASNPDRRITRGYNEQFF
>-|TRBJ1-1|TRBV18|12|-
TGTGCCAGCTCACCCGACGGAAATGGAGCTTTCTTT
CASSPDGNGAFF
>few|TRBJ2-3|TRBV7-2|14|-
TGTGCCAGCAGCGCCCAACTAGGTACGGATACGCAGTATTTT
CASSAQLGTDTQYF
>-|TRBJ1-4|TRBV28|13|-
TGTGCCACCCTACACCAAAATAATGAAAAACTGTTTTTT
CATLHQNNEKLFF
>-|TRBJ2-1|TRBV2|11|TRBD1
TGTGCCAGCAGGACGGACAGGGGGCAGTTCTTC
CASRTDRGQFF
>many|TRBJ2-6|TRBV27|16|-
TGTGCCAGCAGTTTTGGTTTGGGGTCTGGGGCCAACGTCCTGACTTTC
CASSFGLGSGANVLTF
>-|TRBJ2-7|TRBV29-1|13|TRBD2
TGCAGCGTTGTTTCCGGGAGGGCCTACGAGCAGTACTTC
CSVVSGRAYEQYF
>many|TRBJ2-4|TRBV27|8|-
TGTGCCAGCATTATATCCGACTTC
CASIISDF
>-|TRBJ2-1|TRBV6-1|15|-
TGTGCCAGCACCCGGGTTAGCGGCTCCTACAATGAGCAGTTCTTC
CASTRVSGSYNEQFF
>-|TRBJ2-2|TRBV12-3/TRBV12-4|17|TRBD2
TGTGCCAGCAGTTTACTTGGTGCTAGCGGAGCCACCGGGGAGCTGTTTTTT
CASSLLGASGATGELFF
>few|TRBJ1-3|TRBV7-2|14|-
TGTGCCAGCAGCTTAGGATGGGTAGGAAACACCATATATTTT
CASSLGWVGNTIYF
>many|TRBJ1-2|TRBV12-3/TRBV12-4|14|TRBD1
TGTGCCAGCAGTCACAGGGGGGGTGGCTATGGCTACACCTTC
CASSHRGGGYGYTF
>many|TRBJ1-2|TRBV5-1|14|-
TGCGCCAGCAGCTTGGCACAGGGTGGCTATGGCTACACCTTC
CASSLAQGGYGYTF
>-|TRBJ1-6|TRBV9|15|-
TGTGCCAGCAGCGTAGACGGCAGGGGATACTCACCCCTCCACTTT
CASSVDGRGYSPLHF
>few|TRBJ2-7|TRBV10-3|14|TRBD1
TGTGCCATCAGTGCTAGGACAGGGCTCGACGAGCAGTACTTC
CAISARTGLDEQYF
>-|TRBJ2-7|TRBV7-8|14|-
TGTGCCAGCAGCTTAGTCGCGGGATCGGACGAGCAGTACTTC
CASSLVAGSDEQYF
>few|TRBJ1-6|TRBV28|14|-
TGTGCCAGCAGTTTAGGTGGTATTAATTCACCCCTCCACTTT
CASSLGGINSPLHF
>few|TRBJ2-7|TRBV30|11|-
TGTGCCTGGAGTGGGGAGGACGAGCAGTACTTC
CAWSGEDEQYF
>-|TRBJ2-7|TRBV20-1|14|-
TGCAGTGCTAGCGCCAACGGGAAATACTACGAGCAGTACTTC
CSASANGKYYEQYF
>many|TRBJ2-4|TRBV7-2|13|-
TGTGCCAGCAGCTTCATTGGGCAAAACATTCAGTACTTC
CASSFIGQNIQYF
>-|TRBJ1-1|TRBV2|16|TRBD1
TGTGCCAGCAGCCAAAGATCGGGACAGGGGTTCACTGAAGCTTTCTTT
CASSQRSGQGFTEAFF
>-|TRBJ2-1|TRBV28|10|-
TGTGCCAGCAGGGACAATGAGCAGTTCTTC
CASRDNEQFF
>-|TRBJ1-2|TRBV7-9|16|-
TGTGCCAGCAGCTTAGGGAAAGGACTTTCTAACTATGGCTACACCTTC
CASSLGKGLSNYGYTF
>-|TRBJ2-7|TRBV5-1|15|TRBD1
TGCGCCAGCAGCTCGTGGGGGCAGGGGGCGTCAGAGCAGTACTTC
CASSSWGQGASEQYF
>-|TRBJ2-7|TRBV20-1|13|TRBD2
TGCAGTGCTAATAGCGGGGGGGACTACGAGCAGTACTTC
CSANSGGDYEQYF
>few|TRBJ2-1|TRBV6-4|15|TRBD1
TGTGCCAGCAGTGACGGGACAGGGGCCTCCAATGAGCAGTTCTTC
CASSDGTGASNEQFF
>few|TRBJ2-1|TRBV5-1|16|TRBD2
TGCGCCAGCAGCTTGGCCCGGACTAGCGGTCCCAATGAGCAGTTCTTC
CASSLARTSGPNEQFF
>-|TRBJ2-3|TRBV7-9|16|-
TGTGCCAGCAGCTTAATTAGCTTTAACTTGATCGATACGCAGTATTTT
CASSLISFNLIDTQYF
>many|TRBJ2-3|TRBV5-1|16|-
TGCGCCAGCAGCTTACGGACATATTCTAGCACAGATACGCAGTATTTT
CASSLRTYSSTDTQYF
>many|TRBJ2-7|TRBV2|14|TRBD1
TGTGCCAGCAGGAGTGGGGACAGCTCCTACGAGCAGTACTTC
CASRSGDSSYEQYF
>-|TRBJ2-5|TRBV7-3|17|TRBD2
TGTGCCAGCAGCTCAGGACCAGGCGGGACTAGCTGGGAGACCCAGTACTTC
CASSSGPGGTSWETQYF
>few|TRBJ2-1|TRBV6-2/TRBV6-3|14|-
TGTGCCAGCATTGAGTCCGGGACCCACAATGAGCAGTTCTTC
CASIESGTHNEQFF
>few|TRBJ2-2|TRBV7-7|16|TRBD1
TGTGCTAGCAGCTTAGCCGGGACAGGGTACACCGGGGAGCTGTTTTTT
CASSLAGTGYTGELFF
>many|TRBJ2-7|TRBV7-2|13|TRBD2
TGTGCCAGCAGCCAACGGACCGGGACTAGCGAGTACTTC
CASSQRTGTSEYF
>-|TRBJ1-1|TRBV15|15|-
TGTGCCACCAGCAGAGATAAGGGAATGAACACTGAAGCTTTCTTT
CATSRDKGMNTEAFF
>-|TRBJ2-1|TRBV7-8|18|TRBD2
TGTGCCAGCAGCTTATCCCCCAGCGGGAGCTTATCCTACAATGAGCAGTTCTTC
CASSLSPSGSLSYNEQFF